What follows are 26 T cell receptor beta chains derived from one specimen sequenced in a study of blood T cell repertoires in COVID-19. Generated by immunoSEQ multiplex PCR, the TCRdb table keeps only in-frame clones and is missing some. The repertoire includes approximately 200,000 clones, about 86% of them detected once, and 3% sits in the top ten. The sample comprised peripheral blood. All receptors derive from a woman aged 25 to 39 who had recovered from COVID-19.

This chain joins TRBV19 and TRBJ2-5; 8 nucleotides align to TRBD1. CDR3 length equals 14 residues. Germline CDR1 is LNHDA and CDR2 is SQIVND (reference sequence). With V trimmed by 4 bases and J by 5 bases, 6 bases remained unmatched. The CDR3 DNA reads TGTGCCAGTAGTACAGGGGGCCCCGTGGAGACCCAGTACTTC. It translates to CASSTGGPVETQYF.

The chain combines TRBV11-1 with TRBJ2-2; 7 positions match TRBD2. The CDR3 has 16 residues. Germline trimming cut 1 base from V and 4 bases from J; bases unmatched to any gene: 6. Germline CDR1 is SGHAT and CDR2 is FQDESV (reference sequence). Here the CDR3 reads CASSLVGGPSTGELFF. The CDR3 DNA is TGTGCCAGCAGCTTAGTGGGAGGGCCCTCCACCGGGGAGCTGTTTTTT. The variable domain in full, completed from reference TRBV11-1 and TRBJ2-2, reads EAEVAQSPRYKITEKSQAVAFWCDPISGHATLYWYRQILGQGPELLVQFQDESVVDDSQLPKDRFSAERLKGVDSTLKIQPAELGDSAMYLCASSLVGGPSTGELFFGEGSRLTVL.

The chain has TRBV27 and TRBJ1-2; D perhaps matches TRBD1 (5 bases). Germline CDR1 MNHEY, CDR2 SMNVEV (reference sequence). The CDR3 is 14 amino acids. V was cut by 3 bases and J by 7 bases, with 15 bases left in between. The CDR3 DNA is TGTGCCAGCAGTTTTAGGGGCCCCAAATCTGGCTACACCTTC. Translated, it gives CASSFRGPKSGYTF.

The gene calls are TRBV30 and TRBJ2-7; D may be TRBD2 (5 bases). The CDR3 consists of 13 residues. Germline lookup yields CDR1 GTSNPN and CDR2 SVGIG (reference sequence). Trimming removed 0 bases from V and 2 bases from J, with 8 bases in between. CDR3 DNA: TGTGCCTGGAGTGTAGTGAGGGCCTACGAGCAGTACTTC. Translation gives CAWSVVRAYEQYF.

In its sample, this clone was seen once. V and J are TRBV6-5 and TRBJ1-1; D perhaps matches TRBD1 (5 bases). The length of the CDR3 is 15 residues. Trimming pared 7 bases from V and 0 bases from J, leaving 15 bases between. Germline V gives CDR1 MNHEY, CDR2 SVGAGI. Here the CDR3 reads CASTTEHRLNTEAFF. CDR3 nucleotide sequence: TGTGCCAGCACCACTGAACACAGGTTGAACACTGAAGCTTTCTTT.

The chain employs TRBV6-5 and TRBJ1-5, with 7 bases that match TRBD1. The trim removed 5 bases at V and 3 bases at J, leaving 4 bases unmatched. CDR1 and CDR2 (germline): MNHEY, SVGAGI. This CDR3 comprises 14 residues. The CDR3 nucleotides are TGTGCCAGCAGTCGGACAGGCTTCAATCAGCCCCAGCATTTT. Its translation: CASSRTGFNQPQHF.

The rearrangement uses TRBV7-3 and TRBJ2-1, with 7 bases fitting TRBD2. Germline V lookup: CDR1 SGHTA, CDR2 FQGTGA. The J segment lost 0 bases and the V segment lost 4 bases, leaving 15 bases of the junction unmatched. This CDR3 comprises 19 residues. CDR3 DNA sequence: TGTGCCAGCAGCTCCCAACCACTACTAGCGAGATTCTCCTACAATGAGCAGTTCTTC. Protein product: CASSSQPLLARFSYNEQFF.

This rearrangement joins TRBV12-3 or TRBV12-4 to TRBJ2-1; the D is unclear. This CDR3 is 12 amino acids long. V was pared by 6 bases and J by 7 bases, with 10 bases between. The CDR3 sequence is CASSSLLNEQFF. CDR3 nucleotide sequence: TGTGCCAGCAGCTCCCTATTAAATGAGCAGTTCTTC.

This clone was seen once. The rearrangement joins TRBV19 to TRBJ2-7, with 7 bases aligning to TRBD2. V lost 5 bases and J lost 6; bases outside the gene matches: 7. The CDR3 sequence is 13 residues long. Germline V gene lookup returns CDR1 LNHDA and CDR2 SQIVND (reference sequence). CDR3 residues: CASSGEGGGEQYF. In DNA form, the CDR3 reads TGTGCCAGTAGTGGAGAGGGCGGGGGCGAGCAGTACTTC.

V usage is TRBV7-9 and J usage is TRBJ2-7; 11 bases align to TRBD1. V gave up 1 base and J gave up 5 bases; unmatched junction bases: 1. CDR3 length: 14 residues. CDR1 is SEHNR, CDR2 FQNEAQ, per germline (reference sequence). This chain's CDR3 is CASSLEGQGDEQYF. As DNA, the CDR3 is TGTGCCAGCAGCTTAGAGGGACAGGGGGACGAGCAGTACTTC.

This rearrangement joins TRBV5-1 to TRBJ2-3; 9 nucleotides match TRBD2. Trimming removed 4 bases from V and 0 bases from J; junction bases left unmatched: 9. The germline V gene has CDR1 SGHRS and CDR2 YFSETQ. CDR3 length equals 17 residues. The CDR3 sequence is CASSPTSGHPSTDTQYF. The CDR3 DNA sequence: TGCGCCAGCAGCCCGACTAGCGGACACCCTAGCACAGATACGCAGTATTTT.

The rearrangement links TRBV29-1 to TRBJ2-7; D is ambiguous. The CDR3 sequence is 11 residues long. Trimming cost V 4 bases and J 0 bases, with 4 bases left between them. Germline lookup yields CDR1 SQVTM and CDR2 ANQGSEA. The CDR3 DNA sequence: TGCAGCGTTGGTAACTCCTACGAGCAGTACTTC. It translates to CSVGNSYEQYF.

The chain recombines TRBV30 with TRBJ2-2; 15 bases fit TRBD2. CDR1 and CDR2 from the germline V gene are GTSNPN and SVGIG (reference sequence). This CDR3 spans 21 amino acids. V was clipped by 0 bases and J by 5 bases; unmatched bases: 16. Here the CDR3 DNA reads TGTGCCTGGAGTGTAGGAGGACTAGCGGGAGGGCTTTCACGGGGGACCGGGGAGCTGTTTTTT. It specifies CAWSVGGLAGGLSRGTGELFF.

This clone occurred a few times. This chain connects TRBV25-1 to TRBJ2-7, with 9 bases matching TRBD1. The germline V gene has CDR1 MGHDK and CDR2 SYGVNS. The J segment lost 0 bases and the V segment lost 1 base, leaving 7 bases of the junction unmatched. This CDR3 has 17 residues. The CDR3 bases are TGTGCCAGCAGTGAATCCGGGGGACAGGGAAGCTCCTACGAGCAGTACTTC. Its protein product is CASSESGGQGSSYEQYF.

This chain connects TRBV11-1 to TRBJ2-7; D possibly corresponds to TRBD2 (6 bases). Germline values: CDR1 SGHAT, CDR2 FQDESV (reference sequence). The CDR3 runs to 16 residues. Trimming took 5 bases from V and 5 from J, leaving 22 bases between them. The CDR3 sequence is CASSLLSWRGYDEQYF. The CDR3, as DNA: TGTGCCAGCAGCCTCCTCAGCTGGAGGGGCTATGACGAGCAGTACTTC.

The rearrangement uses TRBV9 and TRBJ1-1; 7 nucleotides align to TRBD1. In germline, CDR1 is SGDLS, CDR2 YYNGEE. Unmatched junction bases numbered 8, after V lost 2 bases and J lost 4 bases. CDR3 length: 15 residues. The CDR3 DNA follows: TGTGCCAGCAGCGTGTCAGGGGGTTGGGGCACTGAAGCTTTCTTT. Its translation is CASSVSGGWGTEAFF.

This clone was found once. The rearrangement uses TRBV9 and TRBJ2-1, with TRBD1 matching over 8 bases. V trimming: 3 bases; J trimming: 8 bases; junction bases outside the gene matches: 13. In germline, CDR1 is SGDLS, CDR2 YYNGEE. The CDR3 runs to 16 residues. CDR3 sequence reads: CASSDRMEGQDDEQFF. The CDR3 coding sequence is TGTGCCAGCAGCGACCGAATGGAGGGACAGGACGATGAGCAGTTCTTC.

The genes are TRBV9 and TRBJ2-3; TRBD2 aligns across 8 bases. The CDR3 spans 15 residues. V was clipped by 6 bases and J by 4 bases; unmatched bases: 10. Germline loops: CDR1 SGDLS, CDR2 YYNGEE. This chain's CDR3 is CASTLGSGSSDTQYF. The CDR3 DNA follows: TGTGCCAGCACCTTGGGGAGCGGGAGTTCAGATACGCAGTATTTT.

The chain is built from TRBV18 and TRBJ2-3; no firm D call. This CDR3 is 15 amino acids long. V lost 3 bases and J 6 bases, leaving 16 bases between the germline ends. Germline CDR1 is KGHSH and CDR2 is LQKENI. CDR3 region: CASSPTVLLGDTQYF. DNA for the CDR3: TGTGCCAGCTCACCTACAGTATTATTAGGTGATACGCAGTATTTT.

V usage is TRBV5-5 and J usage is TRBJ1-6, with TRBD1 matching 10 bases. Per germline, CDR1 SGHKS and CDR2 YYEKEE (reference sequence). The length of the CDR3 is 16 residues. With V trimmed by 1 base and J by 3 bases, 1 base remained unmatched. As DNA, the CDR3 is TGTGCCAGCAGCTTGCGGACAGGGGGCTATAATTCACCCCTCCACTTT. Amino acids: CASSLRTGGYNSPLHF.

This clone was detected once. V and J are TRBV7-3 and TRBJ2-5, with 9 bases aligning to TRBD2. The CDR3 spans 18 residues. V dropped 2 bases and J dropped 0; count of bases not matched to a gene: 10. The germline gives CDR1 SGHTA, CDR2 FQGTGA. The CDR3 DNA reads TGTGCCAGCAGCTTAGGCCACGGGACTAGCAAGTACCAAGAGACCCAGTACTTC. It is translated as CASSLGHGTSKYQETQYF.

The J gene is TRBJ1-3, the V gene TRBV4-1; tentatively, D is TRBD1 (5 bases). Trimming took off 3 bases at V and 4 bases at J, with 16 bases between the two ends. The CDR3 totals 16 residues. Germline values: CDR1 MGHRA, CDR2 YSYEKL. The CDR3 reads CASSQAGGRRGNTIYF. CDR3 DNA: TGCGCCAGCAGCCAGGCCGGGGGAAGAAGAGGAAACACCATATATTTT.

This clone was seen a few times. This chain links TRBV28 with TRBJ1-1; unclear D gene. V lost 9 bases and J lost 1, with 9 bases in between. The CDR3 is 12 residues long. Germline assignment: CDR1 MDHEN and CDR2 SYDVKM. The CDR3 DNA follows: TGTGCCAGTCGGTATTCGAACACTGAAGCTTTCTTT. It translates to CASRYSNTEAFF.

The CDR3 reads CASTLVAGGETQYF. CDR3 nucleotides: TGTGCCAGCACCCTGGTAGCGGGAGGGGAGACCCAGTACTTC. J is TRBJ2-5 and V is TRBV6-5; TRBD2 matches at 11 bases. The CDR3 length is 14 residues. V lost 7 bases and J lost 5; bases outside the gene matches: 6. The germline gives CDR1 MNHEY, CDR2 SVGAGI.

The chain uses TRBV7-2 and TRBJ2-2; D might be TRBD1 (6 bases). Germline V lookup: CDR1 SGHTA, CDR2 FQGNSA. The V end was cut by 1 base, the J end by 7 bases, with 10 bases between. The CDR3 runs to 14 residues. Written as DNA, the CDR3 is TGTGCCAGCAGCTTAGTAACGACAGGCGGGGAGCTGTTTTTT. Residues: CASSLVTTGGELFF.

The chain couples TRBV20-1 to TRBJ1-1; the D gene is possibly TRBD1 (5 bases). With 7 bases removed from V and 1 base from J, the gap between germline ends came to 7 bases. From germline, CDR1 is DFQATT and CDR2 SNEGSKA (reference sequence). There are 11 residues in the CDR3. The CDR3: CSGTPNTEAFF. In DNA, the CDR3 is TGCAGTGGGACACCGAACACTGAAGCTTTCTTT.